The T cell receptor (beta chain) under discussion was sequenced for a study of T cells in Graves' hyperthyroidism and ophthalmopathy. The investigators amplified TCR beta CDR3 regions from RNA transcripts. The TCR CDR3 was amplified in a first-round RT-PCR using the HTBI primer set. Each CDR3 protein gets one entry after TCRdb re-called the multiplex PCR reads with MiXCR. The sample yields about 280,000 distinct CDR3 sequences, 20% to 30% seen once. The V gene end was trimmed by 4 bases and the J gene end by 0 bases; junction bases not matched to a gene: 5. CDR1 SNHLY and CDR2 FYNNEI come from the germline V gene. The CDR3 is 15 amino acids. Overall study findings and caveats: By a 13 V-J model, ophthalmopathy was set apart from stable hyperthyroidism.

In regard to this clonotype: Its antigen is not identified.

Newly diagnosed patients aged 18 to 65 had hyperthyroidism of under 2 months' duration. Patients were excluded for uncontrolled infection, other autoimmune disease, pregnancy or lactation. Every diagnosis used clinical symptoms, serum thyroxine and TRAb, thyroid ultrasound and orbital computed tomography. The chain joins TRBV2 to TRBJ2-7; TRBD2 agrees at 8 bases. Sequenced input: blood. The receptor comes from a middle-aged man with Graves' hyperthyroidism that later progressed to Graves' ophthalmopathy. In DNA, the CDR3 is TGTGCCAGCAGTGGATTTAGCGGGGCCTCCTACGAGCAGTACTTC. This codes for CASSGFSGASYEQYF.